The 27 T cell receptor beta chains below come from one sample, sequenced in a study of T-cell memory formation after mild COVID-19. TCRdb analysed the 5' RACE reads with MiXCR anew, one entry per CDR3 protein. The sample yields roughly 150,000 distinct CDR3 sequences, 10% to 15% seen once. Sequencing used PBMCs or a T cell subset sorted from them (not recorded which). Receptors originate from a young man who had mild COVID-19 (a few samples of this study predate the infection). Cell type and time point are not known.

In DNA, the CDR3 is TGCAGTGCTAGAATAGGGCGGTTGGAGACCCAGTACTTC. It encodes CSARIGRLETQYF. The chain links TRBV20-1 to TRBJ2-5; D not certain. V shed 2 bases and J shed 5 bases, with 12 bases lying between them. The CDR3 has 13 amino acids. CDR1 DFQATT and CDR2 SNEGSKA come from the germline V gene (reference sequence).

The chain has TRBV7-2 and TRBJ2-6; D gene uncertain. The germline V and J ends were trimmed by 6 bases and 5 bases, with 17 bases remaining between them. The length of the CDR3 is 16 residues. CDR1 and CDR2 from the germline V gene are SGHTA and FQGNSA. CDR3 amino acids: CASSSAGALWANVLTF. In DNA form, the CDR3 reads TGTGCCAGCAGTTCCGCCGGTGCCCTCTGGGCCAACGTCCTGACTTTC.

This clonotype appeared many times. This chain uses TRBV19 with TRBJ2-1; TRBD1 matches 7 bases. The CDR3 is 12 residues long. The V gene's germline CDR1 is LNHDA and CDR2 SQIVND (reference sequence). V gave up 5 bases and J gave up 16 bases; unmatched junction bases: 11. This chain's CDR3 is CASSLNRGAVFF. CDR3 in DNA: TGTGCCAGTAGTCTAAACAGGGGCGCCGTCTTCTTC.

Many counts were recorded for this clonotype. The CDR3 sequence: CASSVVDHTDTQYF. In nucleotides, the CDR3 is TGCGCCAGCAGCGTCGTAGATCACACAGATACGCAGTATTTT. V gene TRBV5-1 combines with J gene TRBJ2-3, with unresolved D. Between the trimmed V and J ends, which lost 4 bases and 2 bases, there was a span of 11 bases. This CDR3 contains 14 residues. Germline CDR1 SGHRS, CDR2 YFSETQ.

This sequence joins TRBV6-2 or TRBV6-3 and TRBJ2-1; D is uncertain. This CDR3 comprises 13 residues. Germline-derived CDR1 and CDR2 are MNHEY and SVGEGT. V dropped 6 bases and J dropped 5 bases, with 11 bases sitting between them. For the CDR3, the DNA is TGTGCCAGCAGGAGCAGGAAAGACAATGAGCAGTTCTTC. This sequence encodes CASRSRKDNEQFF.

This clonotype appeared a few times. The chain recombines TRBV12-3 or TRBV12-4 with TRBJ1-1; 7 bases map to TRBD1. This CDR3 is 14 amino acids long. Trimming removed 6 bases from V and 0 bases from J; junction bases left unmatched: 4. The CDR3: CASRPTGVNTEAFF. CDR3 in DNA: TGTGCCAGCAGACCTACAGGGGTGAACACTGAAGCTTTCTTT.

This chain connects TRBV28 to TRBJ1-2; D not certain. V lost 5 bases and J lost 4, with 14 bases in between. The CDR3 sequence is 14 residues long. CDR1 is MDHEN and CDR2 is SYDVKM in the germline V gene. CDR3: CASSIKSRGYGYTF. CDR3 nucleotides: TGTGCCAGCAGTATAAAAAGCAGAGGCTATGGCTACACCTTC.

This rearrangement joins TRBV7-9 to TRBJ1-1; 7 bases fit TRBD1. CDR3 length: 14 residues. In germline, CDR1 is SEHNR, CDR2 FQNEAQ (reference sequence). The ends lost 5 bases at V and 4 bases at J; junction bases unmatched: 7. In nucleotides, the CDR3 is TGTGCCAGCAGCCTGAAGGGGGCGGCCACTGAAGCTTTCTTT. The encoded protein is CASSLKGAATEAFF.

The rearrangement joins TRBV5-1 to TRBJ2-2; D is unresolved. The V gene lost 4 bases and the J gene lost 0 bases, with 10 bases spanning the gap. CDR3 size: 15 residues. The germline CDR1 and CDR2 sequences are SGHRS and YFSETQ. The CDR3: CASSVTLANTGELFF. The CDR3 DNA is TGCGCCAGCAGCGTGACACTCGCGAACACCGGGGAGCTGTTTTTT.

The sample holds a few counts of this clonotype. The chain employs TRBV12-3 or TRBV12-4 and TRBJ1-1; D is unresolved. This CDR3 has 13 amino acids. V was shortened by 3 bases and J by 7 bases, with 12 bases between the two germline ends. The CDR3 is CASSLVGNHEAFF. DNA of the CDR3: TGTGCCAGCAGTTTGGTCGGGAACCATGAAGCTTTCTTT.

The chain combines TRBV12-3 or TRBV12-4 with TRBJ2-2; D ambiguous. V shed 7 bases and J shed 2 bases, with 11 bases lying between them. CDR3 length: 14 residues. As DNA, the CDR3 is TGTGCCAGCAACCTCCAGAGTAACACCGGGGAGCTGTTTTTT. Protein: CASNLQSNTGELFF.

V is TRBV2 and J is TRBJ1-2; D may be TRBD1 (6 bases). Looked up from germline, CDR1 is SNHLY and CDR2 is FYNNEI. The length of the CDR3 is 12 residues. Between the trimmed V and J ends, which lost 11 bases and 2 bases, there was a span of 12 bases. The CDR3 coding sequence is TGTGCCCCAGGGGCCGGGAACTATGGCTACACCTTC. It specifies CAPGAGNYGYTF.

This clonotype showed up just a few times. The CDR3 nucleotides are TGCGCCAGCAGCCAAGGAAGGGGGTCCTGGTACAATGAGCAGTTCTTC. This translates into CASSQGRGSWYNEQFF. The rearrangement joins TRBV4-1 to TRBJ2-1, with D perhaps TRBD1 (6 bases). This CDR3 has 16 residues. V was clipped by 1 base and J by 4 bases, with 14 bases between them. Germline V gene data show CDR1 as MGHRA and CDR2 as YSYEKL.

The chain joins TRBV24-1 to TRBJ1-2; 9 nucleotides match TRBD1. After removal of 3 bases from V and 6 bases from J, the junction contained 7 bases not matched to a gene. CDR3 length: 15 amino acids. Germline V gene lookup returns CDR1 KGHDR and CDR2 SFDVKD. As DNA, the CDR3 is TGTGCCACCAGTGATCCTAACAGGGGGCGAGATGGCTACACCTTC. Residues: CATSDPNRGRDGYTF.

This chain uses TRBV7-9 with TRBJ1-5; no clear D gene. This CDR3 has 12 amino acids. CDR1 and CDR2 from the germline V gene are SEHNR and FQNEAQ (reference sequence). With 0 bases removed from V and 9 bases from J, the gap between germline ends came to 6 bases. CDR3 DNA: TGTGCCAGCAGCTTAGCTTCGGGGCCCCAGCATTTT. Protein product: CASSLASGPQHF.

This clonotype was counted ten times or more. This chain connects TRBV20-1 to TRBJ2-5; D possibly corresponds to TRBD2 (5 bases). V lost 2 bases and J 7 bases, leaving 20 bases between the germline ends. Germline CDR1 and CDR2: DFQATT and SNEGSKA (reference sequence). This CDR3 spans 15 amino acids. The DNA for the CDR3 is TGCAGTGCTAGATCTCCTAGCTCTCGATCTGGGACCCAGTACTTC. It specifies CSARSPSSRSGTQYF.

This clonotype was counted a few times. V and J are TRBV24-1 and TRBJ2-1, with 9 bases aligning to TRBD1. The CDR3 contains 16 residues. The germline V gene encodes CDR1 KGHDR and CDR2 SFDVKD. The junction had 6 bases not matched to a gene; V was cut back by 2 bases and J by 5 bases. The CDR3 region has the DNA TGTGCCACCAGTGATTCCGGGACAGGGATTCACAATGAGCAGTTCTTC. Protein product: CATSDSGTGIHNEQFF.

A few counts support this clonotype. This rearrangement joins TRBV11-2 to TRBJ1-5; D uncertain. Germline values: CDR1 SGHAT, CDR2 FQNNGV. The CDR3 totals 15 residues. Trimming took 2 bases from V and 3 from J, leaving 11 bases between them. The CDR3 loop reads CASSLRAALNQPQHF. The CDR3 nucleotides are TGTGCCAGCAGCTTACGGGCAGCCCTCAATCAGCCCCAGCATTTT. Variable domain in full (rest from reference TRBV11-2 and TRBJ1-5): EAGVAQSPRYKIIEKRQSVAFWCNPISGHATLYWYQQILGQGPKLLIQFQNNGVVDDSQLPKDRFSAERLKGVDSTLKIQPAKLEDSAVYLCASSLRAALNQPQHFGDGTRLSIL.

The CDR3 DNA follows: TGTGCCAGCAGTTACACCGCGTTGGGTACATACGAGCAGTACTTC. Amino acid sequence: CASSYTALGTYEQYF. The genes are TRBV6-5 and TRBJ2-7; no firm D call. This CDR3 comprises 15 residues. V lost 2 bases and J 4 bases, leaving 15 bases between the germline ends. Germline lookup yields CDR1 MNHEY and CDR2 SVGAGI.

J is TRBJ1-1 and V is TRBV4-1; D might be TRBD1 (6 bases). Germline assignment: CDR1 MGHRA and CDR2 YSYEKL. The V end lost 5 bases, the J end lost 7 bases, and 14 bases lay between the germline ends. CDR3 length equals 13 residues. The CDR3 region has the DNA TGCGCCAGCAGCTCACAGGGAGCGGGTGAAGCTTTCTTT. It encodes CASSSQGAGEAFF.

CDR3: CASSLDPGAGNSPLHF. The CDR3 coding sequence is TGCGCCAGCAGCTTGGATCCGGGAGCTGGTAATTCACCCCTCCACTTT. This chain links TRBV5-1 with TRBJ1-6; no reliable D call. CDR3 size: 16 residues. Between the trimmed V and J ends, which lost 0 bases and 6 bases, there was a span of 13 bases. Germline V gene sequence: CDR1 SGHRS, CDR2 YFSETQ.

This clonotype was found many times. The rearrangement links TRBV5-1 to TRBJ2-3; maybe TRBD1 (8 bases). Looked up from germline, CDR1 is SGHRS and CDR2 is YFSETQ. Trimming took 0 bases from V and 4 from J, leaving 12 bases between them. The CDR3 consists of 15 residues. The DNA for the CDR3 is TGCGCCAGCAGCTTGGGACAGGGGAGGGCAGATACGCAGTATTTT. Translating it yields CASSLGQGRADTQYF.

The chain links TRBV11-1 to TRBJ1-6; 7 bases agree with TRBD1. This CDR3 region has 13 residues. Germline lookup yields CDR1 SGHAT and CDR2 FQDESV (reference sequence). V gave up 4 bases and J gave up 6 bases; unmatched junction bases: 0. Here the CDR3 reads CASSYRGNSPLHF. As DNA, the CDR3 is TGTGCCAGCAGCTACAGGGGTAATTCACCCCTCCACTTT.

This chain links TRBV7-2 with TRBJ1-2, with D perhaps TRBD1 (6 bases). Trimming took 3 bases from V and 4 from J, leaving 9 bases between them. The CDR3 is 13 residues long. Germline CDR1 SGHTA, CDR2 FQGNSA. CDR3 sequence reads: CASSFADSYGYTF. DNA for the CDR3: TGTGCCAGCAGCTTTGCGGACAGCTATGGCTACACCTTC.

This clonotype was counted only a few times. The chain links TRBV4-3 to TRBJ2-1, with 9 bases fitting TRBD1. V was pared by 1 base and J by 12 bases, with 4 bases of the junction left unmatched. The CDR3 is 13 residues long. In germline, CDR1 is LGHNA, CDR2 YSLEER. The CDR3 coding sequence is TGCGCCAGCAGCCAAGGTCAGACAGGGGGGCAGTTCTTC. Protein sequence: CASSQGQTGGQFF.

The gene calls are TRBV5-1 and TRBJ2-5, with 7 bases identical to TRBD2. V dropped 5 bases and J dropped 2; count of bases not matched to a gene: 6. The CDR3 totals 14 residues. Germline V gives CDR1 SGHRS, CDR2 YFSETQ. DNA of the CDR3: TGCGCCAGCAGAAGCCCGGGACTACAAGAGACCCAGTACTTC. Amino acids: CASRSPGLQETQYF. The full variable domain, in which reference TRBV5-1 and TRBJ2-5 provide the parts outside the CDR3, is KAGVTQTPRYLIKTRGQQVTLSCSPISGHRSVSWYQQTPGQGLQFLFEYFSETQRNKGNFPGRFSGRQFSNSRSEMNVSTLELGDSALYLCASRSPGLQETQYFGPGTRLLVL.

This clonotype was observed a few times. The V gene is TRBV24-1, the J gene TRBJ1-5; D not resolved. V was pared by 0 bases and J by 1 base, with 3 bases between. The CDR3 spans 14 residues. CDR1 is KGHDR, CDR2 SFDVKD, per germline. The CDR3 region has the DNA TGTGCCACCAGTGATTTGTCCAGCAATCAGCCCCAGCATTTT. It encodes CATSDLSSNQPQHF.